These 22 T cell receptor beta chains came from one sample sequenced in a study of T-cell memory formation after mild COVID-19. TCRdb re-called the 5' RACE reads with MiXCR, one entry per CDR3 protein. Of around 210,000 distinct CDR3 sequences in the sample, 9.5% to 10% were seen once. The material sequenced was PBMCs or a T cell subset sorted from them (not recorded which). These receptors came from a man aged 18 to 35 who had mild COVID-19 (a few samples of this study predate the infection). Cell type and time point are not known.

This clonotype was counted many times. This sequence joins TRBV4-1 and TRBJ1-6; no clear D. Trimming removed 0 bases from V and 6 bases from J, with 12 bases in between. Germline lookup yields CDR1 MGHRA and CDR2 YSYEKL. This CDR3 is 16 amino acids long. The CDR3 protein is CASSQEGYGTNSPLHF. The CDR3 coding sequence is TGCGCCAGCAGCCAAGAAGGTTATGGCACTAATTCACCCCTCCACTTT.

This chain uses TRBV24-1 with TRBJ2-1, with D perhaps given as TRBD1 or TRBD2 (5 bases each). The CDR3 totals 15 residues. Germline lookup yields CDR1 KGHDR and CDR2 SFDVKD. Trimming took 4 bases from V and 14 from J, leaving 23 bases between them. CDR3 loop: CATSDSTGTTGLKFF. The CDR3 nucleotides read TGTGCCACCAGTGACTCAACCGGGACGACGGGGCTCAAGTTCTTC.

This clonotype appeared a few times. This chain uses TRBV9 with TRBJ1-1; TRBD1 aligns across 9 bases. The germline CDR1 and CDR2 sequences are SGDLS and YYNGEE. V was pared by 1 base and J by 1 base, with 2 bases of the junction left unmatched. The CDR3 sequence is 15 residues long. CDR3: CASSVTGQGNTEAFF. As DNA, the CDR3 is TGTGCCAGCAGCGTAACGGGACAGGGGAACACTGAAGCTTTCTTT.

This chain connects TRBV27 to TRBJ1-5, with D maybe TRBD1 (5 bases). With 5 bases removed from V and 7 bases from J, the gap between germline ends came to 15 bases. CDR3 length: 14 residues. The germline CDR1 and CDR2 sequences are MNHEY and SMNVEV (reference sequence). The CDR3 nucleotides are TGTGCCAGCAGTAGCGGGCAGGGTTTCCAGCCCCAGCATTTT. Protein product: CASSSGQGFQPQHF.

The J gene is TRBJ2-7, the V gene TRBV6-6; 8 nucleotides match TRBD1. This CDR3 is 12 amino acids long. CDR1 and CDR2 from the germline V gene are MNHNY and SVGAGI (reference sequence). The V gene end was trimmed by 4 bases and the J gene end by 9 bases; junction bases not matched to a gene: 5. The CDR3 nucleotides are TGTGCCAGCAGTTCCCAGGGGACAGGGCAGTACGTC. Its protein product is CASSSQGTGQYV.

J is TRBJ2-1 and V is TRBV4-3; 9 bases match TRBD1. The V segment lost 1 base and the J segment 3 bases; nucleotides outside the gene matches: 7. Germline V gene data show CDR1 as LGHNA and CDR2 as YSLEER. The length of the CDR3 is 17 residues. CDR3: CASSQAPPGQGYNEQFF. The CDR3, as DNA: TGCGCCAGCAGCCAAGCCCCCCCGGGACAGGGCTACAATGAGCAGTTCTTC.

V gene TRBV5-1 combines with J gene TRBJ2-5; D possibly corresponds to TRBD2 (6 bases). CDR3 length: 16 amino acids. The ends were cut back, 4 bases at V and 2 bases at J, with 18 bases in the middle. The V gene's germline CDR1 is SGHRS and CDR2 YFSETQ. For the CDR3, the DNA is TGCGCCAGCAGCAAGGACGGCGGTGGGGGGCAAGAGACCCAGTACTTC. Protein sequence: CASSKDGGGGQETQYF.

The chain recombines TRBV7-2 with TRBJ2-3; 8 nucleotides line up with TRBD1. The CDR3 spans 14 residues. V shed 5 bases, J shed 4 bases, and the junction held 5 bases outside the gene matches. Germline V gene lookup returns CDR1 SGHTA and CDR2 FQGNSA. The CDR3 region is CASSRLQGADTQYF. As DNA, the CDR3 is TGTGCCAGCAGCAGACTACAGGGGGCAGATACGCAGTATTTT.

For this clonotype: The germline gene is not matched at one end of the junction; a read error may be the cause. The chain employs TRBV7-2 and TRBJ2-5, with D possibly called TRBD1 or TRBD2 (5 bases each). The germline V gene has CDR1 SGHTA and CDR2 FQGNSA. The CDR3 totals 14 residues. The CDR3 protein is CAGSPRQGAETQYF. CDR3 bases: TGTGCCGGCAGCCCCCGCCAGGGAGCCGAGACCCAGTACTTC. Variable domain in full (rest from reference TRBV7-2 and TRBJ2-5): GAGVSQSPSNKVTEKGKDVELRCDPISGHTALYWYRQSLGQGLEFLIYFQGNSAPDKSGLPSDRFSAERTGGSVSTLTIQRTQQEDSAVYLCAGSPRQGAETQYFGPGTRLLVL.

The chain couples TRBV4-1 to TRBJ2-1; TRBD1 matches at 10 bases. The V gene's germline CDR1 is MGHRA and CDR2 YSYEKL. The CDR3 has 14 amino acids. V lost 4 bases to trimming and J lost 6 bases; unmatched junction nucleotides: 3. The CDR3 sequence: CASSPWTGGNEQFF. In DNA form, the CDR3 reads TGCGCCAGCAGCCCTTGGACAGGGGGCAATGAGCAGTTCTTC.

DNA of the CDR3: TGTGCCAGCAGACCCAGACCGCGGGGGACACAAGAGACCCAGTACTTC. It codes for CASRPRPRGTQETQYF. J is TRBJ2-5 and V is TRBV28; the D gene is possibly TRBD2 (7 bases). Per the germline V gene, CDR1 is MDHEN and CDR2 is SYDVKM. Trimming removed 6 bases from V and 2 bases from J, with 19 bases in between. This CDR3 has 16 amino acids.

The rearrangement uses TRBV5-6 and TRBJ1-5; D gene ambiguous. V lost 0 bases and J 5 bases, leaving 9 bases between the germline ends. From germline, CDR1 is SGHDT and CDR2 YYEEEE. The CDR3 contains 14 residues. The CDR3 DNA reads as TGTGCCAGCAGCTTGGCAGCAACCGATCAGCCCCAGCATTTT. Its protein is CASSLAATDQPQHF. The full variable domain, completed using reference TRBV5-6 and TRBJ1-5, is DAGVTQSPTHLIKTRGQQVTLRCSPKSGHDTVSWYQQALGQGPQFIFQYYEEEERQRGNFPDRFSGHQFPNYSSELNVNALLLGDSALYLCASSLAATDQPQHFGDGTRLSIL.

The chain couples TRBV20-1 to TRBJ1-4, with TRBD1 matching over 9 bases. Trimming at V came to 5 bases and at J to 8 bases, leaving 6 bases not matched to a gene. Germline V CDR1 and CDR2: DFQATT, SNEGSKA (reference sequence). CDR3 length: 13 residues. This CDR3 reads CSAAGTGHEKLFF. CDR3 coding DNA: TGCAGTGCTGCCGGGACAGGGCACGAAAAACTGTTTTTT.

The V gene is TRBV10-3, the J gene TRBJ2-3, with 15 bases that match TRBD2. The length of the CDR3 is 14 residues. CDR1 and CDR2 (germline): ENHRY, SYGVKD. V shed 10 bases, J shed 6 bases, and the junction held 5 bases outside the gene matches. The CDR3 nucleotides are TGTGCCACCGGGACTAGCGGGGGGAGGGATACGCAGTATTTT. As protein: CATGTSGGRDTQYF.

This clonotype was picked up a small number of times. This chain links TRBV9 with TRBJ2-3; D unclear. Germline CDR1 SGDLS, CDR2 YYNGEE. CDR3 size: 14 residues. V was cut by 4 bases and J by 6 bases, with 15 bases left in between. The CDR3 sequence is CASSPHVSADTQYF. The CDR3 coding sequence is TGTGCCAGCAGCCCCCACGTCAGCGCGGATACGCAGTATTTT.

J is TRBJ1-2 and V is TRBV20-1, with a weak D call TRBD1 (5 bases). Trimming took off 3 bases at V and 3 bases at J, with 11 bases between the two ends. CDR3 length: 13 residues. Germline assignment: CDR1 DFQATT and CDR2 SNEGSKA (reference sequence). CDR3 in amino acids: CSARVGRDYGYTF. CDR3 DNA: TGCAGTGCTAGGGTCGGCAGGGACTATGGCTACACCTTC.

This clonotype was seen a few times. This chain uses TRBV7-2 with TRBJ2-3; D is undetermined. CDR3 length: 13 amino acids. Trimming removed 6 bases from V and 2 bases from J, with 9 bases in between. Per the germline V gene, CDR1 is SGHTA and CDR2 is FQGNSA. CDR3: CASRVPNTDTQYF. CDR3 bases: TGTGCCAGCAGGGTGCCTAACACAGATACGCAGTATTTT.

This clonotype showed up many times. V usage is TRBV3-1 and J usage is TRBJ1-6; D gene uncertain. V lost 6 bases, J lost 8 bases, and 8 bases lay in between. Germline V gives CDR1 LGHDT, CDR2 YNNKEL (reference sequence). This CDR3 is built from 12 residues. The CDR3 DNA reads TGTGCCAGCAGGAAACCGGATTCACCCCTCCACTTT. Translated: CASRKPDSPLHF.

The sample holds many counts of this clonotype. J is TRBJ2-5 and V is TRBV7-2; tentatively, D is TRBD1 or TRBD2 (6 bases each). Trimming took off 5 bases at V and 5 bases at J, with 15 bases between the two ends. This CDR3 is 14 amino acids long. Germline-derived CDR1 and CDR2 are SGHTA and FQGNSA. Here the CDR3 reads CASSTSGGGETQYF. The DNA for the CDR3 is TGTGCCAGCAGCACATCCGGGGGCGGGGAGACCCAGTACTTC.

This chain uses TRBV12-3 or TRBV12-4 with TRBJ1-5; no firm D call. This CDR3 comprises 13 residues. Trimming stripped 2 bases from V and 8 bases from J, with 10 bases between. The CDR3 reads CASSLNSGEPQHF. CDR3 sequence (DNA): TGTGCCAGCAGTTTAAATTCAGGAGAGCCCCAGCATTTT.

In this sample, this clonotype turned up many times. The CDR3: CSVVRRGADTQYF. CDR3 coding DNA: TGCAGCGTTGTGCGGAGGGGAGCAGATACGCAGTATTTT. The rearrangement uses TRBV29-1 and TRBJ2-3, with D perhaps TRBD2 (6 bases). Trimming cost V 4 bases and J 4 bases, with 12 bases left between them. Germline V lookup: CDR1 SQVTM, CDR2 ANQGSEA. This CDR3 has 13 residues.

This chain connects TRBV6-5 to TRBJ2-7; D is uncertain. The CDR3 runs 15 residues. V was shortened by 6 bases and J by 2 bases, with 17 bases between the two germline ends. Germline loops: CDR1 MNHEY, CDR2 SVGAGI. Written as DNA, the CDR3 is TGTGCCAGCAGACCCGGGTTGCAGGAGCCCTACGAGCAGTACTTC. Translating gives CASRPGLQEPYEQYF.